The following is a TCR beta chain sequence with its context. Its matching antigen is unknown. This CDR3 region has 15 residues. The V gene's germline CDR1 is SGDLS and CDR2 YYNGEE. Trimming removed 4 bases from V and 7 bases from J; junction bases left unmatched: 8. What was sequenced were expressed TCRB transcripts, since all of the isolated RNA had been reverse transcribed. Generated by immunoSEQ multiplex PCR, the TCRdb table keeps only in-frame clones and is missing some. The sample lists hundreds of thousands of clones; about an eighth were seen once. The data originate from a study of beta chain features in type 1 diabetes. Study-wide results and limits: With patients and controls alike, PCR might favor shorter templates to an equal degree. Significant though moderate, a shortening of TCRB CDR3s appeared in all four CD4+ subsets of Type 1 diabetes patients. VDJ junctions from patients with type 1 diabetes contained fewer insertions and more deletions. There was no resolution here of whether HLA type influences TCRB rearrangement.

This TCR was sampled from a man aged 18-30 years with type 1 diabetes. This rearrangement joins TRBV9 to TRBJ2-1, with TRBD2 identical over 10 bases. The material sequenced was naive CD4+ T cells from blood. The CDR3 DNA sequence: TGTGCCAGCAGCCTTGGACTAGCGGAGTTTAATGAGCAGTTCTTC. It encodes CASSLGLAEFNEQFF.